This entry concerns a single T cell receptor beta chain. CDR3 size: 18 residues. Germline V gives CDR1 SGHNT, CDR2 YYREEE (reference sequence). V was pared by 3 bases and J by 4 bases, with 13 bases of the junction left unmatched. This sample stems from a study of blood T cell repertoires in COVID-19. Study-level information: Sources were T cells, B-cell-depleted T cells, or PBMCs; the material itself was cDNA or gDNA.

Sequencing was performed with immunoSEQ multiplex PCR; in TCRdb, only in-frame clones are kept and a portion is missing. The repertoire holds over 200,000 clones, with 85% to 90% as singletons. The rearrangement uses TRBV5-4 and TRBJ1-1, with TRBD1 matching over 12 bases. This TCR derives from a man younger than 45 with COVID-19, enrolled during active disease. The sequencing input was peripheral blood. The CDR3 region is CASSWDLRDRGQGTEAFF. CDR3 in DNA: TGTGCCAGCAGCTGGGACCTCCGGGACAGGGGGCAGGGCACTGAAGCTTTCTTT.